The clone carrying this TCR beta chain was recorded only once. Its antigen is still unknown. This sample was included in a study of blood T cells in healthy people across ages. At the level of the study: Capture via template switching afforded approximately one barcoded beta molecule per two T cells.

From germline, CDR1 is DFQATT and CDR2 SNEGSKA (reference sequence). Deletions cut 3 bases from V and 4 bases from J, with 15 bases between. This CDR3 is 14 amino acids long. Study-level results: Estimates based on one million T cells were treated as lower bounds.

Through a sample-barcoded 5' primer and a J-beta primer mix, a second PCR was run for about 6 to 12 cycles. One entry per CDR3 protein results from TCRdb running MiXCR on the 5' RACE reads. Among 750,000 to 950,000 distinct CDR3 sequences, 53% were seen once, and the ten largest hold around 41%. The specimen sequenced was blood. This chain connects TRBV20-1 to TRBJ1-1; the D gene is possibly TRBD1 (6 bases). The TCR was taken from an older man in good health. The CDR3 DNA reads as TGCAGTGCTAGCAACCGGGGGCGGGGCACTGAAGCTTTCTTT. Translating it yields CSASNRGRGTEAFF.